A selection of T cell receptor beta chains follows, all from one sample in a study of T cell changes during pregnancy in multiple sclerosis. The table came from immunoSEQ multiplex PCR; TCRdb's copy has only in-frame clones and leaves some out. The sample has roughly 100,000 clones; about 90% are singletons. Source: peripheral blood, taken before pregnancy. The origin of the receptors is a female donor with multiple sclerosis, enrolled in a pregnancy study. Each CDR3 is given with its conserved first and last residue. A D gene is named only where the DNA matches it firmly. Clone size is shown for a subset of rows, as once, few, many or a class of expanded clone.

j_call v_call clone_size d_call cdr3_length cdr3_aa cdr3_nt
TRBJ1-1 TRBV10-2 - - 14 CASSRTNVNTEAFF TGCGCCAGCAGTCGGACAAACGTGAACACTGAAGCTTTCTTT
TRBJ2-7 TRBV4-1 - TRBD1 14 CASSQEGTGGEQYF TGCGCCAGCAGCCAAGAAGGGACAGGGGGCGAGCAGTACTTC
TRBJ1-1 TRBV7-2 - - 14 CASSRGRAYTEAFF TGTGCCAGCAGCCGGGGGAGGGCTTACACTGAAGCTTTCTTT
TRBJ1-1 TRBV11-2 once TRBD1 13 CASSVIQGPQAFF TGTGCCAGCAGCGTAATACAGGGGCCACAAGCTTTCTTT
TRBJ2-2 TRBV19 - TRBD1 15 CASSIEGAITGELFF TGTGCCAGTAGTATCGAGGGGGCGATCACCGGGGAGCTGTTTTTT
TRBJ2-1 TRBV6-1 once TRBD2 16 CASSDRLARPYNEQFF TGTGCCAGCAGTGATCGACTAGCGCGCCCTTACAATGAGCAGTTCTTC
TRBJ2-1 TRBV9 - TRBD1 13 CASSTQGAGEQFF TGTGCCAGCAGCACGCAGGGGGCTGGGGAGCAGTTCTTC
TRBJ2-5 TRBV7-2 - TRBD1 16 CASSPTYRGHKETQYF TGTGCCAGCAGCCCAACTTACAGGGGGCATAAAGAGACCCAGTACTTC
TRBJ2-1 TRBV29-1 - - 13 CSGLLDSYNEQFF TGCAGCGGTCTACTAGATTCCTACAATGAGCAGTTCTTC
TRBJ2-7 TRBV28 - - 17 CASSFLHGGAHRYEQYF TGTGCCAGCAGTTTTTTACATGGGGGGGCGCATAGGTACGAGCAGTACTTC
TRBJ2-5 TRBV15 - - 16 CATSLGGLGAQETQYF TGTGCCACCAGCCTGGGGGGGTTGGGGGCCCAAGAGACCCAGTACTTC
TRBJ1-1 TRBV18 - TRBD1 14 CASDRGAGGTEAFF TGTGCCAGCGACAGGGGGGCGGGAGGCACTGAAGCTTTCTTT
TRBJ2-1 TRBV4-1 - - 17 CASSQEGSLAMGGEQFF TGCGCCAGCAGCCAAGAAGGGTCCTTGGCAATGGGGGGTGAGCAGTTCTTC
TRBJ2-5 TRBV10-3 - - 15 CAIRGTGDGQETQYF TGTGCCATCAGGGGGACTGGGGACGGGCAAGAGACCCAGTACTTC
TRBJ1-1 TRBV7-2 - - 16 CASSLYRPQANTEAFF TGTGCCAGCAGCTTATATCGGCCGCAGGCCAACACTGAAGCTTTCTTT
TRBJ1-6 TRBV5-4 - - 18 CASSLAGGPSSYNSPLHF TGTGCCAGCAGCTTGGCCGGGGGACCTAGCTCCTATAATTCACCCCTCCACTTT
TRBJ2-5 TRBV28 - TRBD2 15 CASRQGGGAGETQYF TGTGCCAGCAGGCAGGGCGGGGGGGCCGGTGAGACCCAGTACTTC
TRBJ1-1 TRBV28 - - 13 CASTEHTNTEAFF TGTGCCAGCACCGAACATACGAACACTGAAGCTTTCTTT
TRBJ1-1 TRBV29-1 - - 12 CSVFERNTEAFF TGCAGCGTTTTCGAGCGAAACACTGAAGCTTTCTTT
TRBJ2-1 TRBV29-1 - - 13 CSVEGHRSNEQFF TGCAGCGTTGAGGGACACAGAAGCAATGAGCAGTTCTTC
TRBJ1-5 TRBV21-1 - - 14 CASRGRGSNQPQHF TGTGCCAGCAGGGGAAGGGGGAGCAATCAGCCCCAGCATTTT
TRBJ1-1 TRBV7-2 - - 13 CASSQGVGTEAFF TGTGCCAGCAGCCAGGGCGTAGGGACTGAAGCTTTCTTT
TRBJ2-7 TRBV13 once TRBD2 18 CASSPKGGTGTSGAEQYF TGTGCCAGCAGCCCAAAAGGGGGAACCGGGACTAGCGGGGCCGAGCAGTACTTC
TRBJ2-4 TRBV6-1 - TRBD1 15 CASSERPGTENIQYF TGTGCCAGCAGTGAACGACCGGGGACAGAAAACATTCAGTACTTC
TRBJ1-1 TRBV28 - - 12 CASSFGGPEAFF TGTGCCAGCAGTTTTGGAGGTCCTGAAGCTTTCTTT
TRBJ2-3 TRBV4-2 - - 16 CASSQDLERFDHTQYF TGTGCCAGCAGCCAAGATCTGGAGCGGTTCGACCATACGCAGTATTTT
TRBJ2-1 TRBV5-6 - TRBD2 15 CASSFRAGTSNEQFF TGTGCCAGCAGTTTTCGAGCCGGGACTAGCAATGAGCAGTTCTTC
TRBJ1-2 TRBV9 - - 14 CASSAGGLNYGYTF TGTGCCAGCAGCGCGGGGGGACTCAACTATGGCTACACCTTC
TRBJ2-1 TRBV27 - TRBD1 17 CASSLHPTGGKNNEQFF TGTGCCAGCAGTTTGCACCCGACAGGGGGTAAGAACAATGAGCAGTTCTTC
TRBJ1-5 TRBV5-6 - - 18 CASSLARSGGTENQPQHF TGTGCCAGCAGCTTGGCCAGGTCGGGGGGGACGGAGAATCAGCCCCAGCATTTT
TRBJ1-1 TRBV18 - - 14 CASSPGLKNTEAFF TGTGCCAGCTCCCCCGGTTTGAAGAACACTGAAGCTTTCTTT